This TCR beta chain was identified in a study of T cells in women clearing cervical HPV infection. Whole-study results and caveats: TRBV6-7 relative abundance averaged 0.11% in cases and 0.15% to 0.2% in controls. CIN3+ cases had significantly higher TCR richness than controls; evenness did not differ.

Dot-blot hybridization genotyped cervical HPV amplified with MY09/MY11 PCR. A word on this clone: What it binds is unknown. The read falls 3 residues short of the CDR3 end, and the missing part is taken from the germline J gene.

V shed 5 bases, J shed 6 bases, and the junction held 10 bases outside the gene matches. CDR1 DFQATT and CDR2 SNEGSKA come from the germline V gene (reference sequence). This CDR3 has 14 residues. Genomic DNA, averaging roughly 1,200 ng per sample, yielded TCR beta CDR3 via immunoSEQ. Sequencing used immunoSEQ multiplex PCR; TCRdb keeps in-frame clones, though not all of them. In total, the table holds tens of thousands of clones. Sequencing was done on a sample of blood buffy coat. This receptor was identified in a woman between 18 and 69 years old with a cervical HPV16 infection that either progressed to CIN3+ or cleared (not recorded which). The chain recombines TRBV20-1 with TRBJ1-5, with 7 bases lining up with TRBD1. CDR3 region: CSAPPDRLGQPQHF. The CDR3 bases that were read are TGCAGTGCTCCCCCGGACAGGCTTGGTCAGCCC.